The clone carrying this TCR beta chain was observed many times. Its specificity is not known. Regarding treatment: PENTA 11 planned treatment interruption arm or continuous ART arm. RNA-based 3' RACE libraries used unique molecular identifiers. TCRdb processed the 3' RACE reads anew with MiXCR; each CDR3 protein has one entry. The sample consists of about 89,000 distinct CDR3 sequences, roughly 6.7% of them appearing once. This sample was included in a study of HIV-infected children after antiretroviral therapy interruption. Study in general: EBV and CMV exposure was recorded in most children. Weeks 0, 12, interruption end (24 or 48), and about 3 years post-study gave interruption-arm samples. Broader study findings: Naive CD4+ CDR3 sharing between time points fell after interruption began.

The origin of this receptor is a pool of human donors with HIV. This specimen consisted of CD45RA+ CD4+ T cells from PBMCs, pooled from several time points, obtained from a donor given antiretroviral therapy, either interrupted or continuous. The sample's subset: naive CD4+ CD45RA+ CD45RO- T cells.

The CDR3 spells CASSLTGGTGQPQHF. CDR3 bases: TGCGCCAGCAGCTTAACAGGGGGCACGGGACAGCCCCAGCATTTT. The chain links TRBV5-1 to TRBJ1-5; TRBD1 agrees at 9 bases. From germline, CDR1 is SGHRS and CDR2 YFSETQ. After removal of 2 bases from V and 7 bases from J, the junction contained 7 bases not matched to a gene. The CDR3 totals 15 residues.